Listed here are 5 T cell receptor beta chains from one sample, sequenced in a study of radiation and T cells in renal cell carcinoma. Time point noted: baseline pretreatment blood. Treatment denoted: 15 Gy SBRT to primary tumor, nephrectomy 4 weeks later. Some clones are missing from TCRdb's copy, which holds only in-frame ones; the method was immunoSEQ multiplex PCR. This table holds 150,000 or so clones, about nine tenths found once. The source was blood, collected from a patient whose treatment included radiotherapy and nephrectomy. The receptors here all came from a woman in her seventies with renal cell carcinoma.

The V call is TRBV19, the J call TRBJ1-2, with 7 bases matching TRBD1. Trimming cost V 5 bases and J 6 bases; bases outside gene matches: 18. The CDR3 covers 17 residues. Germline CDR1 and CDR2: LNHDA and SQIVND (reference sequence). The CDR3 DNA sequence: TGTGCCAGTAGTTTTGATGGACAGGCACTAGCACCCGATGGCTACACCTTC. Protein sequence: CASSFDGQALAPDGYTF.

This clone occurred a few times. The chain has TRBV7-3 and TRBJ2-3; D possibly matches TRBD1 or TRBD2 (5 bases each). The CDR3 totals 14 residues. Deletions cut 3 bases from V and 2 bases from J, with 9 bases between. CDR1 is SGHTA and CDR2 is FQGTGA in the germline V gene. CDR3 DNA sequence: TGTGCCAGCAGCTTGATGGGGGACACAGATACGCAGTATTTT. It yields the protein CASSLMGDTDTQYF. The whole variable domain, remainder taken from reference TRBV7-3 and TRBJ2-3, is GAGVSQTPSNKVTEKGKYVELRCDPISGHTALYWYRQSLGQGPEFLIYFQGTGAADDSGLPNDRFFAVRPEGSVSTLKIQRTERGDSAVYLCASSLMGDTDTQYFGPGTRLTVL.

The V gene is TRBV6-1, the J gene TRBJ1-2; the match to TRBD1 covers 9 bases. Trimming removed 4 bases from V and 6 bases from J; junction bases left unmatched: 6. Per germline, CDR1 MNHNS and CDR2 SASEGT. The CDR3 is 14 amino acids. CDR3: CASSAAWTGDGYTF. The CDR3 coding sequence is TGTGCCAGCAGTGCCGCCTGGACAGGGGATGGCTACACCTTC.

The chain employs TRBV5-8 and TRBJ1-1; a possible D gene is TRBD1 (6 bases). V lost 3 bases and J lost 2, with 14 bases in between. The germline gives CDR1 SGHTS, CDR2 YDEGEE. The CDR3 contains 15 residues. This CDR3 reads CASSYRTDKNTEAFF. CDR3 DNA sequence: TGTGCCAGCAGCTATCGGACAGATAAAAACACTGAAGCTTTCTTT. The full variable domain, with the rest looked up from reference TRBV5-8 and TRBJ1-1, is EAGVTQSPTHLIKTRGQQATLRCSPISGHTSVYWYQQALGLGLQFLLWYDEGEERNRGNFPPRFSGRQFPNYSSELNVNALELEDSALYLCASSYRTDKNTEAFFGQGTRLTVV.

The chain carries TRBV20-1 and TRBJ1-2; 9 bases match TRBD1. Per germline, CDR1 DFQATT and CDR2 SNEGSKA (reference sequence). The CDR3 runs to 11 residues. Here the CDR3 reads CRTGGGGGYTF. As DNA, the CDR3 is TGCAGAACAGGGGGCGGTGGTGGCTACACCTTC.